The 4 T cell receptor beta chains in this list originate from one sample, sequenced in a study of post-analysis software for immune sequencing data. Presence of unique molecular identifiers characterized the TCR beta cDNA libraries. TCRdb ran MiXCR on the PCR reads and lists one entry per CDR3 protein. The sample includes roughly 730,000 distinct CDR3 sequences, 30% seen only once; the top ten take around 0.56%. These receptors' targets are unknown. Notes on the study in general: In patients, TRBV5-6, TRBV5-1 and TRBV20-1 belonged to five or six TRBV segments found more frequently than in controls.

The sample consisted of blood. These receptors all stem from a girl between 10 and 17 years old with multiple sclerosis.

Concerning this clonotype itself: An end of the junction differs from the germline gene, which may be a read error. This sequence joins TRBV7-7 and TRBJ2-3, with 12 nucleotides matching TRBD2. Germline CDR1 and CDR2: SSHAT and FNYEAQ (reference sequence). The CDR3 runs 16 residues. This chain's CDR3 is CASSPNLAGGPSTQYF. DNA of the CDR3: TGTGCTAGCAGCCCCAACCTAGCGGGGGGGCCGAGTACGCAGTATTTT.

The chain carries TRBV29-1 and TRBJ2-7; 7 bases line up with TRBD1. V lost 3 bases, J lost 1 base, and 6 bases stayed unmatched. Looked up from germline, CDR1 is SQVTM and CDR2 is ANQGSEA. The CDR3 is 14 amino acids. The CDR3 sequence: CSVEVPGGSYEQYF. DNA of the CDR3: TGCAGCGTTGAGGTCCCAGGGGGTTCCTACGAGCAGTACTTC.

The chain has TRBV6-5 and TRBJ1-2; D gene unclear. The CDR3 is 14 residues long. Germline values: CDR1 MNHEY, CDR2 SVGAGI. The V end lost 0 bases, the J end lost 7 bases, and 12 bases lay between the germline ends. The CDR3 sequence: CASSYSTNAGGYTF. CDR3 coding DNA: TGTGCCAGCAGTTACTCGACCAACGCGGGTGGCTACACCTTC.

Only one count was recorded for this clonotype. The junction shows a germline mismatch at one end, possibly a read error. This chain uses TRBV7-9 with TRBJ2-4; D perhaps matches TRBD1 (5 bases). Judging by the DNA end, TRBJ2-7 fits better; the J call may be wrong. The germline V gene encodes CDR1 SEHNR and CDR2 FQNEAQ (reference sequence). The CDR3 covers 14 residues. CDR3 bases: TGTACCAGCGAGGATTGGCAGGGTCTATTCGAGCAGTACTTC. Translating it yields CTSEDWQGLFEQYF.